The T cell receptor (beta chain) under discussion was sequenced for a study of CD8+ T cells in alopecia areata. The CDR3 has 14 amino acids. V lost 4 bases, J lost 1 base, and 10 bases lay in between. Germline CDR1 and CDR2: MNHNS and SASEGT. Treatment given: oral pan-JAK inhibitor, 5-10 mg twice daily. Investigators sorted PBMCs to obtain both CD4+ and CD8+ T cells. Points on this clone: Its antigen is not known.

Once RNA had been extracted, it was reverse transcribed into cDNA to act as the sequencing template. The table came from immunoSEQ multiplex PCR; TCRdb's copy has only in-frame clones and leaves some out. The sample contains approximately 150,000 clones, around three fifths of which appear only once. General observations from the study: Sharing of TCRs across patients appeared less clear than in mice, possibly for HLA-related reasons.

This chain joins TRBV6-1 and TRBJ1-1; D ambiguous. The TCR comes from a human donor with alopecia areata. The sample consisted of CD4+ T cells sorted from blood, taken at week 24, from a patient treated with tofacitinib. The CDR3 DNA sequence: TGTGCCAGCAGTGCTAACAAAGGGAACACTGAAGCTTTCTTT. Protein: CASSANKGNTEAFF.